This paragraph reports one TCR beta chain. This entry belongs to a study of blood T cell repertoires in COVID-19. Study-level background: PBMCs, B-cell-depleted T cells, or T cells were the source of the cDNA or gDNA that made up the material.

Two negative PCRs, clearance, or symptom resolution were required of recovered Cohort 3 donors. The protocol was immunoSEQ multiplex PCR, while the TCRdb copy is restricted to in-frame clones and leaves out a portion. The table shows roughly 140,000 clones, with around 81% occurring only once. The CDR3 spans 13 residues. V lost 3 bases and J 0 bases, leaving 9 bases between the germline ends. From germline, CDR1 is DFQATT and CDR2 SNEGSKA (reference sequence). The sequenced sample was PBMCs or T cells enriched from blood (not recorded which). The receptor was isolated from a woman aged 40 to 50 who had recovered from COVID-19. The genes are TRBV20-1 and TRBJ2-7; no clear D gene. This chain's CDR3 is CSASGLSSYEQYF. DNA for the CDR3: TGCAGTGCTAGTGGGTTGAGCTCCTACGAGCAGTACTTC.